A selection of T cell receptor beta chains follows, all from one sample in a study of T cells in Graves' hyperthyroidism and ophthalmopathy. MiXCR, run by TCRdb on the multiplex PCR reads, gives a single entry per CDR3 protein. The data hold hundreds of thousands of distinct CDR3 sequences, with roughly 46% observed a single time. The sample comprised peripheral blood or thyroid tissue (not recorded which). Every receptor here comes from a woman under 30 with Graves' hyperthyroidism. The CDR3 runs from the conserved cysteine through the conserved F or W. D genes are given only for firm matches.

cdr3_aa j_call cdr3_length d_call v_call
CASGGQGDQPQHF TRBJ1-5 13 TRBD1 TRBV25-1
CASSYSGVRSYTF TRBJ1-2 13 - TRBV10-3
CSASSSNTEAFF TRBJ1-1 12 - TRBV20-1
CASSAAGQGNQPQHF TRBJ1-5 15 TRBD1 TRBV7-9
CASSLLTGPGGTDTQYF - 17 - TRBV5-1
CSASPYSGSQYEQYF TRBJ2-7 15 TRBD2 TRBV20-1
CASSPGLAGIYEQYF TRBJ2-7 15 TRBD2 TRBV7-2
CASSPLAGTRSEQYF TRBJ2-7 15 TRBD2 TRBV11-3
CASSRGGNNGYTF TRBJ1-2 13 - TRBV12-3/TRBV12-4
CASKMYTGDYGYTF TRBJ1-2 14 TRBD1 TRBV2
CASSHSGAQETQYF TRBJ2-5 14 TRBD2 TRBV7-3
CASSLDNFQRYTF TRBJ1-2 13 - TRBV5-1
CASSPAHSTDTQYF TRBJ2-3 14 - TRBV7-2
CASSQDEVLEQYF TRBJ2-7 13 - TRBV7-9
CATSRDRQGNTEAFF TRBJ1-1 15 TRBD1 TRBV15
CSVAGEGLYEQYF TRBJ2-7 13 TRBD2 TRBV29-1
CASSPAGQKTEAFF TRBJ1-1 14 TRBD1 TRBV7-9
CASSEANTPLRNQPQHF TRBJ1-5 17 - TRBV2
CSAAMTGTYEQYF TRBJ2-7 13 TRBD1 TRBV20-1
CASHGVSGELFF TRBJ2-2 12 - TRBV24-1
CSVEGGGRGFYEQYF TRBJ2-7 15 TRBD1 TRBV29-1
CASSYDAGTSYEQYF TRBJ2-7 15 - TRBV6-5
CASSLGGTGDSEQYF TRBJ2-7 15 TRBD1 TRBV5-1
CASSESTVSGNTIYF TRBJ1-3 15 - TRBV10-2
CASSEADRAYGYTF TRBJ1-2 14 - TRBV2
CASSHHRLGGNQPQHF TRBJ1-5 16 - TRBV7-9
CSARDLRGSGNTIYF TRBJ1-3 15 - TRBV20-1
CSARPGTGEAYEQYF TRBJ2-7 15 TRBD1 TRBV20-1
CASGGGVTEAFF TRBJ1-1 12 - TRBV12-5
CASSYMWSETQYF TRBJ2-5 13 - TRBV6-5
CSAQAGSNQPQHF TRBJ1-5 13 - TRBV20-1
CASRGPGPGANVLTF TRBJ2-6 15 - TRBV2